One sample yielded the 9 T cell receptor beta chains listed below, sequenced in a study of CD8 T cells in Susac syndrome. RNA was extracted with the RNeasy kit, and a quantity of roughly 0.5 to 1 ug was reverse transcribed using random hexamers. One entry per CDR3 protein, called by TCRdb with MiXCR from the immunoSEQ multiplex PCR reads. The sample yields 210,000 or so distinct CDR3 sequences, roughly 92% seen once. Sequencing used CD8+ T cells from PBMCs. The receptors were sampled from a human donor with multiple sclerosis.

The rearrangement links TRBV15 to TRBJ2-1, with D maybe TRBD2 (5 bases). Per germline, CDR1 LNHNV and CDR2 YYDKDF (reference sequence). Trimming shortened V by 5 bases and J by 1 base, and 12 bases separated the two germline ends. CDR3 size: 15 residues. The DNA of the CDR3 is TGTGCCACCAGCTTGAGCGGACCATCCTACAATGAGCAGTTCTTC. It is translated as CATSLSGPSYNEQFF.

The CDR3 region has the DNA TGTGCCAGCAGTGAAGTGGGCGGAATGTATAATTCACCCCTCCACTTT. It is translated as CASSEVGGMYNSPLHF. The chain recombines TRBV2 with TRBJ1-6; unclear D gene. From germline, CDR1 is SNHLY and CDR2 FYNNEI. The CDR3 has 16 residues. V was trimmed by 1 base and J by 4 bases, leaving 11 bases between them.

CDR3 protein: CASSRGVFSGNTIYF. Here the CDR3 DNA reads TGTGCCAGCAGCCGGGGGGTTTTCTCTGGAAACACCATATATTTT. The chain carries TRBV5-6 and TRBJ1-3; a possible D gene is TRBD1 (5 bases). Germline CDR1 reads SGHDT; CDR2 reads YYEEEE. The CDR3 is made up of 15 amino acids. V lost 4 bases to trimming and J lost 0 bases, with 11 bases between them.

This clonotype was counted once. V gene TRBV6-6 combines with J gene TRBJ2-3; D possibly matches TRBD1 or TRBD2 (5 bases each). Germline V gives CDR1 MNHNY, CDR2 SVGAGI (reference sequence). The CDR3 covers 16 residues. V shed 10 bases and J shed 2 bases, with 22 bases lying between them. The CDR3 loop reads CATSEGIPPTTDTQYF. Here the CDR3 DNA reads TGTGCCACCTCCGAGGGGATCCCTCCAACCACAGATACGCAGTATTTT.

CDR3 nucleotide sequence: TGTGCTAGTCTAGGGGTGAGAAACATTCAGTACTTC. Protein: CASLGVRNIQYF. This rearrangement joins TRBV2 to TRBJ2-4; the D gene is possibly TRBD1 (5 bases). Germline values: CDR1 SNHLY, CDR2 FYNNEI. CDR3 size: 12 residues. The variable domain in full, completed from reference TRBV2 and TRBJ2-4, reads EPEVTQTPSHQVTQMGQEVILRCVPISNHLYFYWYRQILGQKVEFLVSFYNNEISEKSEIFDDQFSVERPDGSNFTLKIRSTKLEDSAMYFCASLGVRNIQYFGAGTRLSVL.

This clonotype showed up just once. V and J are TRBV2 and TRBJ2-3; D remains ambiguous. Looked up from germline, CDR1 is SNHLY and CDR2 is FYNNEI. The CDR3 totals 12 residues. V was cut by 4 bases and J by 4 bases, with 6 bases left in between. The CDR3 region is CASSAGPDTQYF. The CDR3 bases are TGTGCCAGCAGTGCAGGTCCAGATACGCAGTATTTT.

The chain joins TRBV10-3 to TRBJ2-7, with a possible D match to TRBD1 (6 bases). V lost 3 bases to trimming and J lost 0 bases, with 9 bases between them. The CDR3 runs 14 residues. Germline CDR1 is ENHRY and CDR2 is SYGVKD. The CDR3 region is CAISDGQISYEQYF. The CDR3 DNA reads as TGTGCCATCAGTGACGGACAGATCTCCTACGAGCAGTACTTC.

The chain joins TRBV4-3 to TRBJ2-1; TRBD2 matches 11 bases. Germline loops: CDR1 LGHNA, CDR2 YSLEER. Trimming removed 4 bases from V and 8 bases from J; junction bases left unmatched: 10. CDR3 size: 16 residues. The CDR3 here is CASSPYTTSGRDEQFF. The CDR3 DNA reads as TGCGCCAGCAGCCCCTATACTACTAGCGGGAGAGATGAGCAGTTCTTC.

The chain couples TRBV7-9 to TRBJ2-3; D unclear. Germline V lookup: CDR1 SEHNR, CDR2 FQNEAQ (reference sequence). V shed 4 bases and J shed 6 bases, with 11 bases lying between them. The CDR3 is 13 residues long. The CDR3 here is CASSSLVGDTQYF. CDR3 in DNA: TGTGCCAGCAGCTCTCTAGTGGGGGATACGCAGTATTTT.